This TCR beta chain was identified during a study of blood T cells in healthy people across ages. Overall study findings and caveats: Percentage of naive T cells showed a strong correlation with TCR beta diversity. Long-lived donors exceeded aged donors in naive CD4+ cells and diversity.

V lost 7 bases to trimming and J lost 1 base, with 13 bases between them. This CDR3 has 14 residues. This clonotype was detected a few times. Its antigen remains unidentified. It was with a sample-barcoded 5' primer and a J-beta primer mix that a second PCR of roughly 7 to 12 cycles was run. In TCRdb, the 5' RACE reads were re-called with MiXCR into one record per CDR3 protein. This table holds around 1,000,000 distinct CDR3 sequences, about two fifths found once. Specimen: blood. This TCR was recovered from a man aged 18 to 30 in good health. The rearrangement uses TRBV12-3 or TRBV12-4 and TRBJ2-5; D is perhaps TRBD1 (6 bases). CDR3 DNA sequence: TGTGCCAGCACCACGGGACACCCCCAAGAGACCCAGTACTTC. Translation: CASTTGHPQETQYF.